The rows below give T cell receptor beta chains drawn from one sample of a study of blood T cell repertoires in COVID-19. Using immunoSEQ multiplex PCR, the repertoire was profiled, and TCRdb retains in-frame clones only, with some absent. This sample has 170,000 or so clones, with roughly four fifths found just once. The sample comprised peripheral blood. The receptors derive from a woman in her 70s with COVID-19, enrolled during active disease. Both conserved end residues are part of each CDR3. The order of the fields is V gene, J gene, CDR3 protein.

TRBV6-6	TRBJ2-7	CASSLKLAGSTYEQYF
TRBV15	TRBJ2-1	CATSELASSPYEQFF
TRBV3-1/TRBV3-2	TRBJ1-1	CASSQDLRVTGRIRHTEAFF
TRBV27	TRBJ1-2	CASHSTGGDGYTF
TRBV6-2/TRBV6-3	TRBJ2-2	CASSYNTGDTGELFF
TRBV19	TRBJ2-5	CASSITGAQETQYF
TRBV18	TRBJ1-2	CASSPMGQGDGYTF
TRBV7-6	TRBJ2-2	CASRRGTGTSRYTGELFF
TRBV7-2	TRBJ2-5	CASSLALSLAGGPPGAQYF
TRBV15	TRBJ2-7	CATSREAGGLEQYF
TRBV11-3	TRBJ2-7	CASSLQGAYEQYF
TRBV6-5	TRBJ2-7	CASSPYSGTGYEQYF
TRBV6-5	TRBJ1-1	CASSMHGVLETEAFF
TRBV5-1	TRBJ2-3	CASSAAGTDTQYF
TRBV4-1	TRBJ2-3	CASSRGRDIGKADTQYF
TRBV18	TRBJ2-5	CASSLAALQETQYF
TRBV4-3	TRBJ2-3	CASSQVLELDTQYF
TRBV7-2	TRBJ2-5	CASSFLSGGRQETQYF
TRBV6-2/TRBV6-3	TRBJ2-6	CASSDSSSGANVLTF
TRBV10-3	TRBJ2-7	CAISESGGMGYEQYF
TRBV19	TRBJ1-3	CASSFPQGNTIYF
TRBV9	TRBJ2-1	CASSVGQGAATYNEQFF
TRBV27	TRBJ1-2	CASSLNGLGGKGYGYTF
TRBV3-1/TRBV3-2	TRBJ1-6	CASSPGAETNSPLHF
TRBV5-4	TRBJ2-1	CASSSLAGLYNEQFF
TRBV7-2	TRBJ2-2	CASSLAGLLGTGELFF
TRBV7-2	TRBJ2-1	CASSLQHSGGAVYEQFF
TRBV7-2	TRBJ2-7	CASSIGTSGTYEQYF
TRBV2	TRBJ1-1	CASWPGGVNTEAFF
TRBV7-9	TRBJ1-2	CASSSLAGTGTFYTF
TRBV28	TRBJ1-1	CASSLTGRAEAFF
TRBV3-1/TRBV3-2	TRBJ2-1	CASSPILAGVNNEQFF
TRBV2	TRBJ2-7	CASSFRVLREVTGEQYF
TRBV9	TRBJ2-3	CASSVGNLLTDTQYF
TRBV6-1	TRBJ1-4	CASSGGPTAANEKLFF
TRBV9	TRBJ2-3	CASSVEGSGKDTQYF
TRBV12-3/TRBV12-4	TRBJ1-3	CASSGGDRNTIYF
TRBV7-2	TRBJ2-7	CASSLSYEQYF
TRBV11-2	TRBJ2-1	CASSSILGANEQFF
TRBV9	TRBJ1-6	CASRGQDNSPLHF
TRBV7-2	TRBJ2-5	CASSPSRGGEWETQYF
TRBV28	TRBJ2-2	CASRTGVLNTGELFF
TRBV28	TRBJ1-3	CASSSGYTIYF
TRBV5-8	TRBJ1-1	CASIRGGSLNTEAFF
TRBV30	TRBJ2-1	CASLGQGYNEQFF
TRBV29-1	TRBJ1-1	CSVVETGGVEAFF
TRBV6-2/TRBV6-3	TRBJ1-1	CASSYPTGRTEAFF
TRBV19	TRBJ2-4	CASSRTLGMRDIQYF
TRBV6-6	TRBJ1-1	CASRPLGGRNTEAFF
TRBV19	TRBJ1-6	CASSTRGTGGSPLHF
TRBV28	TRBJ2-6	CASSGTGSTGANVLTF
TRBV19	TRBJ2-2	CASRRQDTGELFF
TRBV24-1	TRBJ1-2	CATSGYEYGFLYGYTF
TRBV7-2	TRBJ2-7	CASSLVAGGRYEQYF
TRBV12-2	TRBJ1-2	CASRFRDSYGYTF
TRBV29-1	TRBJ1-2	CSVEVGSAGSYYGYTF
TRBV3-1/TRBV3-2	TRBJ2-5	CASSHRGPQETQYF